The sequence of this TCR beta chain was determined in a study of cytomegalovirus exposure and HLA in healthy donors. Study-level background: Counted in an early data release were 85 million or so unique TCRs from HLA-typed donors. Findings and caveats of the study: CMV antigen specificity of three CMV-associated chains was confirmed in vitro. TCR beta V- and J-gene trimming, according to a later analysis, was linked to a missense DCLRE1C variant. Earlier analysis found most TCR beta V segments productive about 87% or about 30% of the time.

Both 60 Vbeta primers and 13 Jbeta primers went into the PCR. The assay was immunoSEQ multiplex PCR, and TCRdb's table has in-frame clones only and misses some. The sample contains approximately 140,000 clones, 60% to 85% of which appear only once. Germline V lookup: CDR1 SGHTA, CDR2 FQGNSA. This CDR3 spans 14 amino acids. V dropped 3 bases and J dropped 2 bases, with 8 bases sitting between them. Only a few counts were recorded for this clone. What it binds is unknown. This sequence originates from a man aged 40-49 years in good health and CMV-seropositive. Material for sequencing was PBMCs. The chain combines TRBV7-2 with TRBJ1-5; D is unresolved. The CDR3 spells CASSFGVGNQPQHF. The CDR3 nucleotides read TGTGCCAGCAGCTTCGGGGTTGGCAATCAGCCCCAGCATTTT.